One and the same sample provided the 15 T cell receptor beta chains below, sequenced in a study of tumor-infiltrating lymphocytes in primary liver carcinoma. TCR beta cDNA was made from 400 to 600 ng total RNA with a constant-region primer. Three nested multiplex PCR rounds, a slightly modified ARM-PCR, produced the libraries for TCR beta. Both of the initial two PCR rounds ran for approximately 11 cycles and employed TRBV1-TRBV30 forward primers alongside a C-beta reverse primer. TCRdb re-analysed the multiplex PCR reads in MiXCR, keeping a single row per CDR3 protein. The sample has roughly 22,000 distinct CDR3 sequences, 75% to 85% seen once; the top ten hold 35%. The roughly 18-32 mg bulk tissue piece was not sorted before simultaneous RNA and DNA extraction. The specimen sequenced was liver tumor tissue from sampling region 2. Subset denoted: tumor region T2, inferior pole. The receptors originated from a woman in her thirties with primary liver carcinoma and hepatitis B virus infection.

This rearrangement joins TRBV6-2 or TRBV6-3 to TRBJ2-6; 9 nucleotides line up with TRBD2. V lost 8 bases to trimming and J lost 3 bases; unmatched junction nucleotides: 17. The germline CDR1 and CDR2 sequences are MNHEY and SVGEGT. This CDR3 region has 19 residues. The CDR3 sequence is CASQDPSAGGYDGANVLTF. In nucleotides, the CDR3 is TGTGCCAGCCAAGACCCCTCAGCGGGAGGTTATGATGGGGCCAACGTCCTGACTTTC.

Worth noting for this clonotype: Its ends do not fully match the called genes, so a read error is possible. The chain has TRBV6-5 and TRBJ1-5, with D uncertain. This CDR3 comprises 9 residues. The germline CDR1 and CDR2 sequences are MNHEY and SVGAGI. Here the CDR3 DNA reads TGTGTCAGCAATCAGCCCCAGCATTTT. Encoded protein: CVSNQPQHF.

Relative to its sample, this clonotype is medium-sized (0.01 to 0.1%). The CDR3 DNA is TGTGCCAGCAGCCTCGACACTGCCTATGGCTACACCTTC. Translated: CASSLDTAYGYTF. This rearrangement joins TRBV6-6 to TRBJ1-2, with D uncertain. This CDR3 region has 13 residues. The germline V gene encodes CDR1 MNHNY and CDR2 SVGAGI (reference sequence). V lost 6 bases to trimming and J lost 4 bases, with 12 bases between them.

As to this clonotype: It is likely a read error, because the conserved phenylalanine at the end of the CDR3 is missing. V and J are TRBV11-3 and TRBJ2-1, with D perhaps TRBD2 (5 bases). The CDR3 loop spans 16 amino acids. Germline CDR1 SGHNT, CDR2 YENEEA. With 3 bases removed from V and 6 bases from J, the gap between germline ends came to 18 bases. The CDR3 here is CASSFLADIFSNEQFS. Here the CDR3 DNA reads TGTGCCAGCAGCTTCCTAGCTGATATATTCTCCAATGAGCAGTTCTCC.

Of note for this clonotype: Germline is not matched at one junction end, which may reflect a read error. The chain is built from TRBV6-5 and TRBJ2-5; 10 positions match TRBD1. CDR1 is MNHEY, CDR2 SVGAGI, per germline. The CDR3 spans 13 residues. The CDR3 loop is CASSTDRGLAQYF. The DNA of the CDR3 is TGTGCCAGCAGTACCGACAGGGGGCTGGCACAGTACTTT.

Concerning this clonotype itself: The junction differs from germline at one of its ends, possibly a read error. J is TRBJ2-2 and V is TRBV7-9; D is possibly TRBD2 (5 bases). The CDR3 loop spans 14 amino acids. Germline V gene lookup returns CDR1 SEHNR and CDR2 FQNEAQ (reference sequence). The CDR3 is CASSSSTHTGELFF. CDR3 DNA: TGTGCCAGCAGCTCCAGTACGCACACCGGGGAGTTGTTTTTT.

Turning to this clonotype: The junction shows a germline mismatch at one end, possibly a read error. The chain recombines TRBV7-9 with TRBJ1-5; D gene unclear. The CDR3 is 14 residues long. Germline CDR1 and CDR2: SEHNR and FQNEAQ (reference sequence). CDR3 nucleotides: TGTGCCATCAGCCCCCTGGAGATCAATCAGCCCCAGCATTTT. Residues: CAISPLEINQPQHF. The variable domain in full, with the rest retrieved from reference TRBV7-9 and TRBJ1-5, is DTGVSQNPRHKITKRGQNVTFRCDPISEHNRLYWYRQTLGQGPEFLTYFQNEAQLEKSRLLSDRFSAERPKGSFSTLEIQRTEQGDSAMYLCAISPLEINQPQHFGDGTRLSIL.

A note on this clonotype: The junction shows a germline mismatch at one end, possibly a read error. The chain has TRBV6-2 or TRBV6-3 and TRBJ1-5; maybe TRBD1 (6 bases). This CDR3 contains 13 residues. The germline gives CDR1 MNHEY, CDR2 SVGEGT. CDR3: CVSSRRDNQPQHF. Written as DNA, the CDR3 is TGTGTCAGCAGTCGCCGGGACAATCAGCCCCAACATTTT.

On this clonotype itself: No conserved phenylalanine or tryptophan is present at the end of the CDR3, so a read error is the likely explanation. Because the CDR3's place on the DNA is in doubt, the DNA is left out and the CDR3 is given as listed by TCRdb. The chain couples TRBV4-3 to TRBJ2-1; TRBD2, the table's D call, was not compared with the DNA. Germline values: CDR1 LGHNA, CDR2 YSLEER. The CDR3 adds up to 16 amino acids, both ends counted. The CDR3 reads CASSHDAGSSYNERFL.

The chain carries TRBV9 and TRBJ2-2; D perhaps matches TRBD1 (6 bases). CDR3 length: 14 amino acids. Deletions cut 3 bases from V and 4 bases from J, with 10 bases between. Per the germline V gene, CDR1 is SGDLS and CDR2 is YYNGEE. The CDR3 region is CASSAEQGTGELFF. The CDR3 nucleotides read TGTGCCAGCAGCGCCGAACAGGGCACCGGGGAGCTGTTTTTT.

Worth noting for this clonotype: At one end the junction does not follow the germline gene, possibly because of a read error. The chain recombines TRBV11-2 with TRBJ2-5; D is undetermined. Germline V gene data show CDR1 as SGHAT and CDR2 as FQNNGV. The CDR3 spans 12 residues. The CDR3 bases are TGTGCCTGCAGCTTAATGTTAGAGACCCAGTACTTC. This gives the protein CACSLMLETQYF.

This clonotype was detected many times. The V and J genes are TRBV5-1 and TRBJ1-4; D uncertain. Germline V gene sequence: CDR1 SGHRS, CDR2 YFSETQ. The CDR3 contains 15 residues. Between the trimmed V and J ends, which lost 1 base and 5 bases, there was a span of 12 bases. CDR3 residues: CASSLSGNTNEKLFF. CDR3 DNA: TGCGCCAGCAGCTTGTCGGGGAATACAAATGAAAAACTGTTTTTT.

By sample share, this clonotype is medium-sized. This chain uses TRBV28 with TRBJ2-7, with D possibly being TRBD1 (6 bases). Between the trimmed V and J ends, which lost 5 bases and 2 bases, there was a span of 13 bases. CDR1 and CDR2 (germline): MDHEN, SYDVKM. The CDR3 runs to 14 residues. CDR3 sequence: CASSQGGDPYEQYF. Written as DNA, the CDR3 is TGTGCCAGCAGTCAAGGGGGAGATCCCTACGAGCAGTACTTC.

In its sample, this clonotype was seen once. As the CDR3 is not closed by the conserved phenylalanine or tryptophan, this likely results from a read error. The limits of the CDR3 on the DNA are not certain, so only TCRdb's listed CDR3 is given. V and J are TRBV11-2 and TRBJ2-7. The CDR3 totals 11 residues, both ends included. CDR1 is SGHAT, CDR2 FQNNGV, per germline. CDR3 sequence reads: CASSPASEQHL.

This clonotype was counted at least ten times. The genes are TRBV7-2 and TRBJ1-5; 8 nucleotides align to TRBD1. CDR3 length: 14 amino acids. Germline CDR1 SGHTA, CDR2 FQGNSA. J was trimmed by 2 bases and V by 6 bases; bases with no gene match: 3. In nucleotides, the CDR3 is TGTGCCAGCAGGACAGGGGTGGGCAATCAGCCCCAGCATTTT. Residues: CASRTGVGNQPQHF.